Shown below are 30 T cell receptor beta chains from a single sample sequenced in a study of cytomegalovirus exposure and HLA in healthy donors. Both 60 Vbeta primers and 13 Jbeta primers went into the PCR. The table came from immunoSEQ multiplex PCR; TCRdb's copy has only in-frame clones and leaves some out. The table records 150,000 or so clones, around 85% of them present only once. Source material: PBMCs. The receptor source for this set is a man between 18 and 29 years old in good health and CMV-seropositive.

This chain links TRBV28 with TRBJ2-5; 9 nucleotides agree with TRBD1. The CDR3 contains 17 residues. The V and J ends lost 5 bases and 5 bases, in that order; junction bases with no gene match: 15. Germline V CDR1 and CDR2: MDHEN, SYDVKM. For the CDR3, the DNA is TGTGCCAGCAGTCCCCCGGGGGACAGGGTACTCCCGGAGACCCAGTACTTC. It is translated as CASSPPGDRVLPETQYF.

The CDR3 region is CASSPLDSSYGYTF. The CDR3 DNA reads TGTGCCAGCTCACCCCTGGACAGTTCCTATGGCTACACCTTC. The genes are TRBV18 and TRBJ1-2, with D perhaps TRBD1 (6 bases). The germline gives CDR1 KGHSH, CDR2 LQKENI. V shed 3 bases and J shed 4 bases, with 12 bases lying between them. The length of the CDR3 is 14 residues.

This sequence joins TRBV5-1 and TRBJ2-3, with 7 bases identical to TRBD1. This CDR3 is built from 18 residues. V dropped 5 bases and J dropped 1; count of bases not matched to a gene: 16. From germline, CDR1 is SGHRS and CDR2 YFSETQ. The CDR3 bases are TGCGCCAGCAGGCGTCGTGTCGATGCGCAGGGGGGCACAGATACGCAGTATTTT. It translates to CASRRRVDAQGGTDTQYF.

This clone was seen once. This chain connects TRBV5-1 to TRBJ1-3; 8 positions agree with TRBD1. The V and J ends lost 4 bases and 0 bases, in that order; junction bases with no gene match: 3. The CDR3 has 15 residues. Germline V gene sequence: CDR1 SGHRS, CDR2 YFSETQ. In DNA form, the CDR3 reads TGCGCCAGCAGCCCCGGGACAGGCTCTGGAAACACCATATATTTT. This sequence encodes CASSPGTGSGNTIYF.

This clone was seen only a few times. The CDR3, as DNA: TGTGCCAGCAGGACCGGGACAGGGGTGAATGGCTACACCTTC. It translates to CASRTGTGVNGYTF. J is TRBJ1-2 and V is TRBV5-4, with 10 bases identical to TRBD1. Germline assignment: CDR1 SGHNT and CDR2 YYREEE (reference sequence). This CDR3 is 14 amino acids long. Trimming at V came to 5 bases and at J to 6 bases, leaving 7 bases not matched to a gene.

J is TRBJ2-5 and V is TRBV15; 7 bases are shared with TRBD2. V lost 3 bases to trimming and J lost 2 bases; unmatched junction nucleotides: 9. Germline values: CDR1 LNHNV, CDR2 YYDKDF (reference sequence). The CDR3 loop spans 16 amino acids. The CDR3 protein is CATSRGSSGRQETQYF. As DNA, the CDR3 is TGTGCCACCAGCAGGGGATCTAGCGGACGACAAGAGACCCAGTACTTC.

J is TRBJ2-5 and V is TRBV19; D is ambiguous. V was shortened by 3 bases and J by 4 bases, with 9 bases between the two germline ends. Germline loops: CDR1 LNHDA, CDR2 SQIVND (reference sequence). The CDR3 is 13 residues long. The CDR3 nucleotides read TGTGCCAGTAGTATCGGTGGAGTAGAGACCCAGTACTTC. Translation: CASSIGGVETQYF.

This chain links TRBV9 with TRBJ2-6; D might be TRBD2 (6 bases). V was pared by 0 bases and J by 13 bases, with 17 bases between. Germline CDR1 SGDLS, CDR2 YYNGEE. This CDR3 has 15 amino acids. The CDR3 DNA reads TGTGCCAGCAGCGTAGGATCCCGGGAGCTCGGGGTCCTGACTTTC. Its translation is CASSVGSRELGVLTF. The variable domain in full, with the rest retrieved from reference TRBV9 and TRBJ2-6, is DSGVTQTPKHLITATGQRVTLRCSPRSGDLSVYWYQQSLDQGLQFLIQYYNGEERAKGNILERFSAQQFPDLHSELNLSSLELGDSALYFCASSVGSRELGVLTFGAGSRLTVL.

In this sample, this clone turned up a few times. The rearrangement uses TRBV5-8 and TRBJ1-5, with D possibly matching TRBD1 (6 bases). Germline CDR1 is SGHTS and CDR2 is YDEGEE. This CDR3 contains 15 residues. The germline V and J ends were trimmed by 4 bases and 4 bases, with 15 bases remaining between them. CDR3 coding DNA: TGTGCCAGCAGCCCACGACAGGTTGGGAATCAGCCCCAGCATTTT. Translating it yields CASSPRQVGNQPQHF.

V is TRBV6-5 and J is TRBJ1-3, with D perhaps matching TRBD1 (6 bases). Germline V gene lookup returns CDR1 MNHEY and CDR2 SVGAGI. Trimming took off 2 bases at V and 3 bases at J, with 8 bases between the two ends. The CDR3 is 14 amino acids. The CDR3 reads CASSYRGNGNTIYF. CDR3 bases: TGTGCCAGCAGTTACAGGGGGAATGGAAACACCATATATTTT.

CDR3 sequence: CASHTSWETQYF. The CDR3 coding sequence is TGTGCCAGCCACACTAGTTGGGAGACCCAGTACTTC. V is TRBV2 and J is TRBJ2-5, with TRBD2 as a possible D gene (5 bases). With 8 bases removed from V and 5 bases from J, the gap between germline ends came to 12 bases. The CDR3 length is 12 residues. From germline, CDR1 is SNHLY and CDR2 FYNNEI.

The chain recombines TRBV6-1 with TRBJ2-7; D perhaps matches TRBD1 (5 bases). Germline CDR1 reads MNHNS; CDR2 reads SASEGT. The CDR3 spans 11 residues. The CDR3 is CAAGRSYEQYF. CDR3 bases: TGTGCAGCAGGGCGCTCCTACGAGCAGTACTTC.

As regards this clone: This sample includes further DNA sequences coding for the same CDR3. DNA of the CDR3: TGCGCCAGTAGCACGACAGGGGTTGGCCAGCCCCAGCATTTT. It encodes CASSTTGVGQPQHF. The rearrangement links TRBV5-1 to TRBJ1-5; 8 bases line up with TRBD1. The germline CDR1 and CDR2 sequences are SGHRS and YFSETQ. Unmatched junction bases numbered 11, after V lost 8 bases and J lost 7 bases. This CDR3 region has 14 residues.

The chain couples TRBV15 to TRBJ1-3; TRBD1 matches 9 bases. J was trimmed by 6 bases and V by 3 bases; bases with no gene match: 6. This CDR3 is 15 amino acids long. CDR1 and CDR2 from the germline V gene are LNHNV and YYDKDF (reference sequence). This CDR3 is CATSRGQGGTNTIYF. The CDR3 DNA sequence: TGTGCCACCAGCAGGGGACAGGGAGGGACAAACACCATATATTTT.

The J gene is TRBJ1-1, the V gene TRBV14; tentative D call: TRBD1 (5 bases). The CDR3 extends over 14 amino acids. Between the trimmed V and J ends, which lost 0 bases and 10 bases, there was a span of 15 bases. Germline CDR1 and CDR2: SGHDN and FVKESK. CDR3 residues: CASSQDTGGRGAFF. The CDR3 bases are TGTGCCAGCAGCCAAGATACGGGGGGACGGGGAGCTTTCTTT.

V and J are TRBV6-1 and TRBJ2-5; D is possibly TRBD1 (6 bases). Germline V gene lookup returns CDR1 MNHNS and CDR2 SASEGT. This CDR3 has 15 residues. V gave up 3 bases and J gave up 5 bases, with 16 bases separating them. The CDR3 region is CASSDGGIRGETQYF. CDR3 nucleotides: TGTGCCAGCAGTGACGGCGGTATTAGGGGGGAGACCCAGTACTTC.

This chain joins TRBV7-9 and TRBJ1-5; unclear D gene. Germline assignment: CDR1 SEHNR and CDR2 FQNEAQ (reference sequence). The CDR3 contains 12 residues. V gave up 0 bases and J gave up 9 bases, with 6 bases separating them. CDR3 region: CASSLAPGPQHF. As DNA, the CDR3 is TGTGCCAGCAGCTTAGCTCCAGGGCCCCAGCATTTT.

This chain joins TRBV4-2 and TRBJ2-1, with 13 bases matching TRBD2. From germline, CDR1 is LGHNA and CDR2 YNFKEQ. J gave up 7 bases and V 2 bases, and 8 bases lay outside the gene matches. The CDR3 totals 17 residues. The CDR3 sequence: CASSQSELAGGPNEQFF. CDR3 DNA: TGTGCCAGCAGCCAATCCGAACTAGCGGGGGGGCCGAATGAGCAGTTCTTC.

The chain links TRBV5-3 to TRBJ1-5, with TRBD1 as a possible D gene (5 bases). TRBV5-3 is an open reading frame whose function is uncertain. CDR3 length: 18 residues. V lost 4 bases and J 0 bases, leaving 20 bases between the germline ends. The CDR3 region is CARSERDGPLLSNQPQHF. DNA of the CDR3: TGTGCCAGAAGCGAGCGGGACGGACCCTTACTTAGCAATCAGCCCCAGCATTTT.

The genes are TRBV18 and TRBJ2-7; 7 bases agree with TRBD1. Germline trimming cut 0 bases from V and 2 bases from J; bases unmatched to any gene: 16. The CDR3 is made up of 19 amino acids. Germline assignment: CDR1 KGHSH and CDR2 LQKENI. The CDR3 protein is CASSPPFAKRQGLTYEQYF. The CDR3 DNA is TGTGCCAGCTCACCACCGTTCGCCAAGCGACAGGGCCTTACCTACGAGCAGTACTTC.

The chain joins TRBV4-1 to TRBJ1-1; 8 nucleotides agree with TRBD1. The trim removed 4 bases at V and 4 bases at J, leaving 8 bases unmatched. The CDR3 has 15 residues. Germline CDR1 MGHRA, CDR2 YSYEKL. Here the CDR3 reads CASSPGQGGLTEAFF. The DNA for the CDR3 is TGCGCCAGCAGCCCTGGACAGGGTGGTCTCACTGAAGCTTTCTTT.

This clone was counted once. The chain carries TRBV27 and TRBJ1-1, with 7 bases matching TRBD1. This CDR3 region has 16 residues. V shed 5 bases, J shed 0 bases, and the junction held 9 bases outside the gene matches. The germline V gene encodes CDR1 MNHEY and CDR2 SMNVEV (reference sequence). The CDR3 DNA follows: TGTGCCAGCAGTCCCAGGACAGGCGGAATGAACACTGAAGCTTTCTTT. Its translation: CASSPRTGGMNTEAFF.

This chain uses TRBV29-1 with TRBJ2-3; 8 nucleotides match TRBD1. Unmatched junction bases numbered 4, after V lost 4 bases and J lost 1 base. Germline lookup yields CDR1 SQVTM and CDR2 ANQGSEA. The CDR3 is 14 amino acids. In nucleotides, the CDR3 is TGCAGCGTTGTACCGGACAGGGGCACAGATACGCAGTATTTT. It encodes CSVVPDRGTDTQYF.

V and J are TRBV6-5 and TRBJ1-3, with 7 bases matching TRBD1. Germline V gene data show CDR1 as MNHEY and CDR2 as SVGAGI. Trimming cost V 5 bases and J 3 bases; bases outside gene matches: 7. This CDR3 contains 15 residues. The CDR3 here is CASSLEGAHGNTIYF. The CDR3 coding sequence is TGTGCCAGCAGTCTAGAGGGGGCGCATGGAAACACCATATATTTT.

This clone has more than one count but fewer than ten. This rearrangement joins TRBV7-9 to TRBJ1-5, with D hard to call. CDR3 size: 13 residues. The germline gives CDR1 SEHNR, CDR2 FQNEAQ (reference sequence). Trimming shortened V by 1 base and J by 6 bases, and 7 bases separated the two germline ends. The CDR3 region is CASSLGGGQPQHF. The CDR3 DNA is TGTGCCAGCAGCTTAGGCGGTGGTCAGCCCCAGCATTTT.

This rearrangement joins TRBV30 to TRBJ2-1; 12 nucleotides align to TRBD2. The germline V gene has CDR1 GTSNPN and CDR2 SVGIG (reference sequence). The CDR3 has 15 amino acids. Trimming removed 0 bases from V and 9 bases from J; junction bases left unmatched: 6. The DNA of the CDR3 is TGTGCCTGGAGTGTACTAGCGGGGGGACCCACTGAGCAGTTCTTC. Translating gives CAWSVLAGGPTEQFF.

This rearrangement joins TRBV30 to TRBJ1-5; D is possibly TRBD1 (6 bases). V gave up 1 base and J gave up 1 base, with 17 bases separating them. The CDR3 runs to 17 residues. Per germline, CDR1 GTSNPN and CDR2 SVGIG (reference sequence). CDR3: CAWSAGQLEFSNQPQHF. Written as DNA, the CDR3 is TGTGCCTGGAGTGCCGGACAGCTGGAATTCAGCAATCAGCCCCAGCATTTT.

The chain is built from TRBV15 and TRBJ2-5; D is ambiguous. V lost 1 base, J lost 2 bases, and 8 bases lay in between. CDR3 length: 14 amino acids. CDR1 and CDR2 from the germline V gene are LNHNV and YYDKDF (reference sequence). The CDR3 reads CATSRAPGQETQYF. Written as DNA, the CDR3 is TGTGCCACCAGCAGAGCCCCGGGTCAAGAGACCCAGTACTTC.

V and J are TRBV7-2 and TRBJ2-3; D perhaps matches TRBD2 (6 bases). Trimming took off 7 bases at V and 2 bases at J, with 13 bases between the two ends. This CDR3 contains 14 residues. Germline-derived CDR1 and CDR2 are SGHTA and FQGNSA. CDR3 bases: TGTGCCAGCACCTTTCCTAGCGCCACAGATACGCAGTATTTT. This translates into CASTFPSATDTQYF.

The chain combines TRBV2 with TRBJ2-1; D is undetermined. This CDR3 has 15 residues. Looked up from germline, CDR1 is SNHLY and CDR2 is FYNNEI. Trimming took off 5 bases at V and 0 bases at J, with 11 bases between the two ends. The CDR3 sequence: CASSLLTSSYNEQFF. DNA for the CDR3: TGTGCCAGCAGTCTTCTTACGAGCTCCTACAATGAGCAGTTCTTC.